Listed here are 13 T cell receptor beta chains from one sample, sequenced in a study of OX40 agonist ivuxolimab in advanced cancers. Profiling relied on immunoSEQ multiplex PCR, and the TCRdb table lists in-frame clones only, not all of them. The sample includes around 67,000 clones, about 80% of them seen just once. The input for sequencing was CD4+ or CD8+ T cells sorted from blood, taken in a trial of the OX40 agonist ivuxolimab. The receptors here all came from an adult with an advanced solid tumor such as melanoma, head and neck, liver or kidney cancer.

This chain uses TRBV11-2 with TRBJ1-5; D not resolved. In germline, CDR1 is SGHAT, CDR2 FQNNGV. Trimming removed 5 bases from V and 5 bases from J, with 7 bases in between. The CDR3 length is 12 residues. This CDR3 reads CASSPSYQPQHF. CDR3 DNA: TGTGCCAGCAGCCCCTCGTATCAGCCCCAGCATTTT. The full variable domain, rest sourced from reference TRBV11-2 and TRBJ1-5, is EAGVAQSPRYKIIEKRQSVAFWCNPISGHATLYWYQQILGQGPKLLIQFQNNGVVDDSQLPKDRFSAERLKGVDSTLKIQPAKLEDSAVYLCASSPSYQPQHFGDGTRLSIL.

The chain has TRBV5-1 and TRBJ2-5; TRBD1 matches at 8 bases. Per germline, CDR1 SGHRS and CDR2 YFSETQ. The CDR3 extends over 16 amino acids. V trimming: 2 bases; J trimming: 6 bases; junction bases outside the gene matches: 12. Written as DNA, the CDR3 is TGCGCCAGCAGCTTCAGGGGGGCAGGGGGCGGAAAGACCCAGTACTTC. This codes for CASSFRGAGGGKTQYF. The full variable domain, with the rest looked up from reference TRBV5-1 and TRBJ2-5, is KAGVTQTPRYLIKTRGQQVTLSCSPISGHRSVSWYQQTPGQGLQFLFEYFSETQRNKGNFPGRFSGRQFSNSRSEMNVSTLELGDSALYLCASSFRGAGGGKTQYFGPGTRLLVL.

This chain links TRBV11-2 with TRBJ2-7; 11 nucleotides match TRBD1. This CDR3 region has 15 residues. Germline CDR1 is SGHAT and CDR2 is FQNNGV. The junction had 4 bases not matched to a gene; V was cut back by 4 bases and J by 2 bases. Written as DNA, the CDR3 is TGTGCCAGCAGCTCCAGGGGACAGGGGGCCTACGAGCAGTACTTC. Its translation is CASSSRGQGAYEQYF.

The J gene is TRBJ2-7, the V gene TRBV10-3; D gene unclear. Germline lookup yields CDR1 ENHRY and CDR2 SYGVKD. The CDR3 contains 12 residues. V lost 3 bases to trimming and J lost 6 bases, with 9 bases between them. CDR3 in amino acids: CAISEQSLEQYF. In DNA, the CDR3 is TGTGCCATCAGTGAACAGAGCCTCGAGCAGTACTTC.

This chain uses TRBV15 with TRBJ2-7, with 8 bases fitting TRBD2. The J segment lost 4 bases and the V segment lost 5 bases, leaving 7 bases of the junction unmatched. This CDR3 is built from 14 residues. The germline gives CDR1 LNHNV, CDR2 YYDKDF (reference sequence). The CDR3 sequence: CATSGSGSRYEQYF. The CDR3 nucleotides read TGTGCCACCAGCGGGAGCGGGAGTAGGTACGAGCAGTACTTC.

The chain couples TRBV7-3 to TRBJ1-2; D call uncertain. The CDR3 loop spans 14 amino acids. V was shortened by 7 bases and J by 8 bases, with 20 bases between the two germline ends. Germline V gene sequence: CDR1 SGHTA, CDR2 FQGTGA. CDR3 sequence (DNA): TGTGCCAGCATCCTGACTCCTGCGGCTGGAGGCTACACCTTC. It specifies CASILTPAAGGYTF.

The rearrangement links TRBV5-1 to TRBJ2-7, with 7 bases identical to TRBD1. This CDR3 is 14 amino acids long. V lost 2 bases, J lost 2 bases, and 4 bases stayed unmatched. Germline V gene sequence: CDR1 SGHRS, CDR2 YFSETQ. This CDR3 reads CASSFPGQTYEQYF. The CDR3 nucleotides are TGCGCCAGCAGCTTTCCGGGACAGACCTACGAGCAGTACTTC.

Here the CDR3 reads CASSSGDQNTEAFF. The CDR3 coding sequence is TGTGCCAGTAGTTCCGGGGACCAGAACACTGAAGCTTTCTTT. The rearrangement uses TRBV19 and TRBJ1-1; possible D gene TRBD1, 5 bases. Trimming shortened V by 5 bases and J by 1 base, and 11 bases separated the two germline ends. The germline V gene has CDR1 LNHDA and CDR2 SQIVND (reference sequence). The CDR3 is made up of 14 amino acids.

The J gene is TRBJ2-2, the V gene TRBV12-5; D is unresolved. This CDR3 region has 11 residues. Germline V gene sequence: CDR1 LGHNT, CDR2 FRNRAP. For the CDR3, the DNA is TGTGGGGTTAGGGAAACCGGGGAGCTGTTTTTT. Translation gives CGVRETGELFF.

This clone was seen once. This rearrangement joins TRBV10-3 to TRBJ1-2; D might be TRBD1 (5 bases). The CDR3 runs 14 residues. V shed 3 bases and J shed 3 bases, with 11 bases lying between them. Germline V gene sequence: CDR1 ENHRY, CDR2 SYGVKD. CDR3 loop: CAISEIRQYYGYTF. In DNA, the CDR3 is TGTGCCATCAGTGAAATTCGACAGTACTATGGCTACACCTTC.

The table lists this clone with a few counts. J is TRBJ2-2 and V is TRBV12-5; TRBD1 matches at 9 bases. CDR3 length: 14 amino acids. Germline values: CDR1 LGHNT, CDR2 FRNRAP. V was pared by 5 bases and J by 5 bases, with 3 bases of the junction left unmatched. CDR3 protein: CASGMDRGTGELFF. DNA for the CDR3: TGTGCTAGTGGTATGGACAGGGGTACCGGGGAGCTGTTTTTT.

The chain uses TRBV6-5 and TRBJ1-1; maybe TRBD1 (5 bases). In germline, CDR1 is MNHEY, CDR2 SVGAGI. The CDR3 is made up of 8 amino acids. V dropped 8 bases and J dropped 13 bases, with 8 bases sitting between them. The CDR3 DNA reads TGTGCCAGCGGGGGGGGTTTCTTT. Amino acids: CASGGGFF.

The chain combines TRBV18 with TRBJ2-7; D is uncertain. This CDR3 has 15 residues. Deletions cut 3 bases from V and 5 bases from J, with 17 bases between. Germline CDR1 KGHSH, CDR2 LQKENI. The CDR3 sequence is CASSPSETPRNEQYF. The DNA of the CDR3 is TGTGCCAGCTCACCTAGTGAGACGCCCCGGAACGAGCAGTACTTC.